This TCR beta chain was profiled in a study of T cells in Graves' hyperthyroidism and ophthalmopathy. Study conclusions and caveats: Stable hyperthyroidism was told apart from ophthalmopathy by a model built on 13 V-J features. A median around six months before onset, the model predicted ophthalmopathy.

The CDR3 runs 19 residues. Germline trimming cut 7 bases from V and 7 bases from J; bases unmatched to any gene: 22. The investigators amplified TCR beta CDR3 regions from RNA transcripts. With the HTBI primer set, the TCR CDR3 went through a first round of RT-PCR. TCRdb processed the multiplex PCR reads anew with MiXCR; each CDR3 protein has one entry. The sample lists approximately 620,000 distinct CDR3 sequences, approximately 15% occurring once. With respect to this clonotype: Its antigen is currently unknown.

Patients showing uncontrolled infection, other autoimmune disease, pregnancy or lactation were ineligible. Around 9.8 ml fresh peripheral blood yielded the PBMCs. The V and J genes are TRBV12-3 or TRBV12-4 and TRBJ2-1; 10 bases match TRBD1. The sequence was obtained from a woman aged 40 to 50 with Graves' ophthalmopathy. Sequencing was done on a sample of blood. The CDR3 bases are TGTGCCAGCACAACGGGACAGGGGTTTAATAGGGTTGTCAGGAATGAGCAGTTCTTC. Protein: CASTTGQGFNRVVRNEQFF.